This T cell receptor (beta chain) appears in the sequencing data of a study of control samples from healthy donors and cancer patients. This CDR3 spans 15 amino acids. The germline V gene encodes CDR1 KGHSH and CDR2 LQKENI. The V end lost 0 bases, the J end lost 4 bases, and 9 bases lay between the germline ends. Assay: immunoSEQ multiplex PCR; the TCRdb copy retains only in-frame clones and omits some. The table records roughly 140,000 clones, approximately 93% of them present only once. The sequence was obtained from a man between 45 and 60 years old in good health. Sequenced: blood. The chain joins TRBV18 to TRBJ1-4; D unclear. CDR3 loop: CASSPPTVDNEKLFF. CDR3 DNA sequence: TGTGCCAGCTCACCACCTACAGTTGATAATGAAAAACTGTTTTTT.